This T cell receptor beta chain was documented in a study of shared clonotypes between healthy human individuals. In the study overall: Three plates each covered CD4 naive and memory; CD8 naive two, CD8 memory one.

Findings of the study overall: Sample collection involved blood only; tissue repertoires are likely different. Naive subsets generally exceeded memory subsets in estimated richness.

Naive CD8 cells, CD45RO-negative and positively selected for CCR7, excluded terminally differentiated effector memory CD45RA+ cells. None of the donors, who were healthy HIV-negative adults, had recently had acute infections or vaccinations. Regarding this clone: Its antigen is still unknown.

Produced via immunoSEQ multiplex PCR; TCRdb's table is partial and in-frame only. The sample contains about 2.1 million clones, 93% of which appear only once. Sequenced material: naive CD8+ T cells from PBMCs. The sequence came from a man aged 18 to 30 in good health. Some clones in this sample may be carry-over from other donors' samples.

The CDR3 region is CASSLFRFYEQYF. The CDR3, as DNA: TGTGCCAGCAGTTTATTTCGTTTCTACGAGCAGTACTTC. The rearrangement uses TRBV28 and TRBJ2-7, with D hard to call. V lost 1 base and J 3 bases, leaving 7 bases between the germline ends. Per germline, CDR1 MDHEN and CDR2 SYDVKM. The CDR3 sequence is 13 residues long.